The 16 T cell receptor beta chains below all came from one sample that was sequenced in a study of blood T cells in healthy people across ages. Through a sample-barcoded 5' primer and a J-beta primer mix, a second PCR was run for roughly 7 to 12 cycles. TCRdb re-analysed the 5' RACE reads in MiXCR, keeping a single row per CDR3 protein. Here the sample spans some 710,000 distinct CDR3 sequences, roughly 46% being singletons. Sample: blood. These receptors were collected from a man aged 80 or over in good health.

The chain joins TRBV20-1 to TRBJ2-4; TRBD1 agrees at 7 bases. CDR1 DFQATT and CDR2 SNEGSKA come from the germline V gene (reference sequence). J gave up 0 bases and V 7 bases, and 3 bases lay outside the gene matches. The CDR3 consists of 13 residues. CDR3 residues: CSVGGEAKNIQYF. CDR3 bases: TGCAGTGTAGGGGGCGAAGCCAAAAACATTCAGTACTTC.

This chain joins TRBV7-2 and TRBJ2-5, with 16 bases matching TRBD2. Germline V gives CDR1 SGHTA, CDR2 FQGNSA. The CDR3 has 20 residues. Unmatched junction bases numbered 14, after V lost 2 bases and J lost 5 bases. DNA of the CDR3: TGTGCCAGCAGCTTAACTTTTAAGGGACTAGCGGGAGGGCTCCGGGAGACCCAGTACTTC. Translation: CASSLTFKGLAGGLRETQYF.

In this sample, this clonotype turned up many times. This chain links TRBV7-2 with TRBJ2-5, with TRBD1 as a possible D gene (6 bases). Germline CDR1 reads SGHTA; CDR2 reads FQGNSA. The CDR3 is 15 amino acids. The V end was cut by 6 bases, the J end by 0 bases, with 14 bases between. The CDR3 sequence: CASSYIRGYQETQYF. CDR3 nucleotides: TGTGCCAGCAGTTATATCAGGGGTTACCAAGAGACCCAGTACTTC.

The CDR3 nucleotides read TGTGCCAGCAGTCCCATTGGGGGGGGTTATGGGGAGACCCAGTACTTC. It specifies CASSPIGGGYGETQYF. The chain has TRBV28 and TRBJ2-7; 7 nucleotides agree with TRBD2. The J call may be in error: the DNA end matches TRBJ2-5 better. This CDR3 has 16 amino acids. In germline, CDR1 is MDHEN, CDR2 SYDVKM.

V is TRBV20-1 and J is TRBJ2-3; TRBD1 matches 11 bases. Germline V gene lookup returns CDR1 DFQATT and CDR2 SNEGSKA (reference sequence). After removal of 6 bases from V and 5 bases from J, the junction contained 4 bases not matched to a gene. CDR3 length: 13 amino acids. Here the CDR3 DNA reads TGCAGTGCGGGACAGGGGGTCTTAGATACGCAGTATTTT. It specifies CSAGQGVLDTQYF.

This clonotype was counted many times. The rearrangement uses TRBV20-1 and TRBJ1-2; D gene ambiguous. CDR1 DFQATT and CDR2 SNEGSKA come from the germline V gene (reference sequence). The length of the CDR3 is 16 residues. Between the trimmed V and J ends, which lost 1 base and 1 base, there was a span of 16 bases. CDR3: CSARVGPAEVNYGYTF. The CDR3 nucleotides read TGCAGTGCTAGAGTTGGGCCGGCAGAAGTTAACTATGGCTACACCTTC.

The chain is built from TRBV12-3 or TRBV12-4 and TRBJ2-5; D might be TRBD2 (7 bases). The CDR3 contains 15 residues. Trimming pared 6 bases from V and 5 bases from J, leaving 19 bases between. The CDR3 loop is CASSQTRGAGETQYF. DNA for the CDR3: TGTGCCAGCAGCCAAACACGGGGGGCGGGGGAGACCCAGTACTTC.

The chain carries TRBV20-1 and TRBJ2-7, with 8 bases identical to TRBD2. With 0 bases clipped from V and 4 bases from J, the junction kept 8 bases outside the gene matches. This CDR3 has 15 residues. Germline lookup yields CDR1 DFQATT and CDR2 SNEGSKA (reference sequence). The CDR3 nucleotides read TGCAGTGCTAGAGAGCCCCCAGCGGGAGAATACGAGCAGTACTTC. This codes for CSAREPPAGEYEQYF.

The rearrangement links TRBV28 to TRBJ2-5, with 10 nucleotides matching TRBD2. The DNA matches TRBJ2-7 better at its end, which makes the J call doubtful. The CDR3 covers 16 residues. Germline loops: CDR1 MDHEN, CDR2 SYDVKM. The CDR3 DNA follows: TGTGCCAGCAGTCCTTCCAGCGGGAGGGACTGGGGCGAGCAGTACTTC. As protein: CASSPSSGRDWGEQYF.

V usage is TRBV29-1 and J usage is TRBJ2-5; D unclear. Germline CDR1 SQVTM, CDR2 ANQGSEA. The CDR3 totals 10 residues. V lost 6 bases to trimming and J lost 5 bases, with 7 bases between them. This chain's CDR3 is CSVAHETQYF. The CDR3 DNA follows: TGCAGCGTAGCTCACGAGACCCAGTACTTC.

The chain recombines TRBV6-6 with TRBJ2-7, with D perhaps assigned TRBD1 or TRBD2 (7 bases each). The DNA end lines up better with TRBJ2-5; the J call may be wrong. Germline V gene lookup returns CDR1 MNHNY and CDR2 SVGAGI (reference sequence). This CDR3 region has 16 residues. The CDR3 nucleotides read TGTGCCAGCAATAAGACAGGGCGCAGGGGGGGAGAGACCCAGTACTTC. It codes for CASNKTGRRGGETQYF.

For this clonotype: A junction end diverges from the germline sequence, so it may reflect a read error. The chain employs TRBV7-7 and TRBJ2-1, with no clear D. The CDR3 sequence is 13 residues long. CDR1 is SSHAT, CDR2 FNYEAQ, per germline (reference sequence). The CDR3 here is CASSSNRYNEQFF. The DNA of the CDR3 is TGTGCAAGCAGCTCCAACCGTTACAATGAGCAGTTCTTC.

For this clonotype: Just one base apart from a much larger clone, this may be a read error. CDR3 region: CASSHRADEQFF. CDR3 nucleotide sequence: TGTGCCAGCAGTCACAGGGCCGATGAGCAGTTCTTC. The chain is built from TRBV12-3 or TRBV12-4 and TRBJ2-1, with D maybe TRBD1 (6 bases). The V end was cut by 5 bases, the J end by 8 bases, with 10 bases between. The CDR3 runs to 12 residues.

This clonotype was counted only a few times. One end of the junction does not line up with germline, which may come from a read error. The chain combines TRBV9 with TRBJ2-5, with unresolved D. The DNA end lines up better with TRBJ2-7; the J call may be wrong. CDR1 SGDLS and CDR2 YYNGEE come from the germline V gene. The CDR3 runs 14 residues. DNA of the CDR3: TGTGCCTGCAGCGCCCACGCGGAAGGCTACGAGCAGTACTTC. Translating gives CACSAHAEGYEQYF.

For this clonotype: A much larger clone lies a single base off, so this may be a read error. This chain uses TRBV29-1 with TRBJ2-5; D assignment may be TRBD1 or TRBD2 (7 bases each). Trimming left V 7 bases short and J 5 bases short, with 14 bases between. The germline V gene has CDR1 SQVTM and CDR2 ANQGSEA. The CDR3 runs to 12 residues. In nucleotides, the CDR3 is TGCAGCGGTTCCAGGGGGGGGGAGACCCAGTACTTC. This codes for CSGSRGGETQYF.

This clonotype was found a few times. The V gene is TRBV3-1, the J gene TRBJ2-3, with TRBD2 identical over 13 bases. The germline gives CDR1 LGHDT, CDR2 YNNKEL (reference sequence). This CDR3 is built from 17 residues. V shed 4 bases and J 5 bases; nucleotides not matched to a gene: 9. CDR3 amino acids: CASSPTSGRADGDTQYF. CDR3 DNA: TGTGCCAGCAGCCCAACTAGCGGGAGGGCCGATGGAGATACGCAGTATTTT.